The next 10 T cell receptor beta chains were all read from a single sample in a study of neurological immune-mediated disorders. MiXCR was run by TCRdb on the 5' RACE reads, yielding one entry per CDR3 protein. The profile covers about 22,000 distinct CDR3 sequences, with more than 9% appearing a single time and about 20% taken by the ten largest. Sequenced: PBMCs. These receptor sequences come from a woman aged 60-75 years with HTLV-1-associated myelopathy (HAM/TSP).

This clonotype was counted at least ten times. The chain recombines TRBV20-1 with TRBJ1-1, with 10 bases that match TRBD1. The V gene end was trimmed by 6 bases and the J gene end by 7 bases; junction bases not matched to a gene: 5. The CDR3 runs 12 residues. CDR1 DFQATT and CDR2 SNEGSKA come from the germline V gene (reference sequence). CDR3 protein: CSAGDRGIEAFF. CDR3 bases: TGCAGTGCCGGGGACAGGGGCATTGAAGCTTTCTTT.

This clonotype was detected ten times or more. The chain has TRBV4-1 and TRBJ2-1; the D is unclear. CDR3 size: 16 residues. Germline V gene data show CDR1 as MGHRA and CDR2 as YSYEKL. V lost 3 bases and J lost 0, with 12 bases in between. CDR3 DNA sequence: TGCGCCAGCAGCCATCCTTGGGCCAGCTCCTACAATGAGCAGTTCTTC. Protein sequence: CASSHPWASSYNEQFF.

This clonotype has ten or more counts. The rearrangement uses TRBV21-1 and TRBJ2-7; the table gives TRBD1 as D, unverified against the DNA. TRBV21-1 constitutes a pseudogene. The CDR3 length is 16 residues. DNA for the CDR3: TGTGCCAGCAGCAAAGCGTGGCGTGACCCCCCTTACGAGCAGTACTTC. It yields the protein CASSKAWRDPPYEQYF.

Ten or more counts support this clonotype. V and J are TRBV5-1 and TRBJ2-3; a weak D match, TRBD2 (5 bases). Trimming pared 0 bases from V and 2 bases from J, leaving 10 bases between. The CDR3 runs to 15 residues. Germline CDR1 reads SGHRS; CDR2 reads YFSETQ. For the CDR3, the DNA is TGCGCCAGCAGCTTGGCGGACGGACTCACAGATACGCAGTATTTT. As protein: CASSLADGLTDTQYF.

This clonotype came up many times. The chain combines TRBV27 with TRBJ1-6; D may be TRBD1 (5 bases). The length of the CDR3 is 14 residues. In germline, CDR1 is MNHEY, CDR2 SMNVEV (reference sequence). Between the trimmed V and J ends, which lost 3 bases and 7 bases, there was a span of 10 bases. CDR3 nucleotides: TGTGCCAGCAGTTTGGGGCCTCCGAATTCACCCCTCCACTTT. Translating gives CASSLGPPNSPLHF.

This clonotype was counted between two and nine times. The CDR3 loop reads CASSTSSYNSPLHF. The CDR3 DNA reads TGTGCCAGCAGCACTAGCTCCTATAATTCACCCCTCCACTTT. V gene TRBV12-3 or TRBV12-4 combines with J gene TRBJ1-6; D not resolved. The V end was cut by 6 bases, the J end by 0 bases, with 6 bases between. This CDR3 is built from 14 residues.

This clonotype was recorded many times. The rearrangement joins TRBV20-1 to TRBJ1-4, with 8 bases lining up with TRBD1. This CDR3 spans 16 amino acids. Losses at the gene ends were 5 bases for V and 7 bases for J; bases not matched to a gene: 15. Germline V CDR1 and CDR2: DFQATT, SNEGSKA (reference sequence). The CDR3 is CSARARGRVASEKLFF. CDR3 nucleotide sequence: TGCAGTGCTCGTGCCAGGGGGCGGGTCGCAAGTGAAAAACTGTTTTTT.

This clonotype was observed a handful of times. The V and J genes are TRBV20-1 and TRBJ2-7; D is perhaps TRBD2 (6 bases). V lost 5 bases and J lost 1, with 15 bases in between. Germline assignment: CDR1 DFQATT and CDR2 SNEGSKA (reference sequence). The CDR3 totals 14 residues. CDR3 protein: CSAYTTSKSYEQYF. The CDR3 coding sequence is TGCAGTGCTTATACCACTAGCAAATCCTACGAGCAGTACTTC.

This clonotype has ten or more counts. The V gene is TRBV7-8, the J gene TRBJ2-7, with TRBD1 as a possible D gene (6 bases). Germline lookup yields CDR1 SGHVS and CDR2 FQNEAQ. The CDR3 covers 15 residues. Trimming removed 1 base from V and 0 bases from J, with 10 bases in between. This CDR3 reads CASSLVPGDSYEQYF. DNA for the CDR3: TGTGCCAGCAGCTTAGTTCCAGGGGACTCCTACGAGCAGTACTTC.

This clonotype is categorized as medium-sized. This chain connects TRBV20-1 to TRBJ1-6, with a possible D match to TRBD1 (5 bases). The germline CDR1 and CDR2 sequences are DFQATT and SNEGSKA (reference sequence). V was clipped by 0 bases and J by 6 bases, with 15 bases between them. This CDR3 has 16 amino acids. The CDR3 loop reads CSARDARGGGNSPLHF. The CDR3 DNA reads TGCAGTGCTAGAGATGCTCGGGGCGGAGGTAATTCACCCCTCCACTTT.